These 32 T cell receptor beta chains came from one sample sequenced in a study of control samples from healthy donors and cancer patients. TCRdb's table, derived via immunoSEQ multiplex PCR, lists solely in-frame clones and lacks some. There are about 120,000 clones in the sample; roughly 90% occur only once, and roughly 40% lies in the top ten. Sequenced sample: blood. Every receptor here comes from a middle-aged man in good health.

V usage is TRBV6-5 and J usage is TRBJ1-2, with 7 bases lining up with TRBD1. CDR1 and CDR2 from the germline V gene are MNHEY and SVGAGI. After removal of 4 bases from V and 3 bases from J, the junction contained 5 bases not matched to a gene. This CDR3 is 14 amino acids long. This CDR3 reads CASSSGTVDYGYTF. The CDR3 DNA is TGTGCCAGCAGTTCCGGGACAGTTGACTATGGCTACACCTTC.

This rearrangement joins TRBV10-3 to TRBJ2-7; tentatively, D is TRBD1 or TRBD2 (5 bases each). Germline V gives CDR1 ENHRY, CDR2 SYGVKD. The CDR3 spans 12 residues. Trimming took off 2 bases at V and 12 bases at J, with 14 bases between the two ends. Here the CDR3 DNA reads TGTGCCATCAGTGAGCATAACGGGGACGGGTACTTC. The encoded protein is CAISEHNGDGYF.

CDR3 in DNA: TGTGCCAGCAGCCCCCTAAACTATGGCTACACCTTC. Translated, it gives CASSPLNYGYTF. The J gene is TRBJ1-2, the V gene TRBV12-3 or TRBV12-4; unclear D gene. The CDR3 is 12 amino acids. The V end lost 6 bases, the J end lost 2 bases, and 7 bases lay between the germline ends.

A few counts support this clone. The rearrangement joins TRBV3-1 (or the pseudogene TRBV3-2) to TRBJ1-1; D uncertain. With 0 bases removed from V and 0 bases from J, the gap between germline ends came to 14 bases. The CDR3 is 17 amino acids. Germline CDR1 and CDR2: LGHDT and YNNKEL (reference sequence). CDR3 sequence reads: CASSQESGDLMNTEAFF. The CDR3 nucleotides are TGTGCCAGCAGCCAAGAGTCTGGGGATCTCATGAACACTGAAGCTTTCTTT.

The J gene is TRBJ2-6, the V gene TRBV2; D may be TRBD1 (6 bases). The CDR3 is 15 amino acids. Germline-derived CDR1 and CDR2 are SNHLY and FYNNEI. V shed 5 bases and J shed 0 bases, with 8 bases lying between them. CDR3 nucleotides: TGTGCCAGCAGTAAGGACAGCTCTGGGGCCAACGTCCTGACTTTC. It yields the protein CASSKDSSGANVLTF.

V gene TRBV21-1 combines with J gene TRBJ1-1; the table assigns TRBD1, which was not confirmed against the DNA. TRBV21-1 is assigned pseudogene status. This CDR3 is 13 amino acids long. The DNA for the CDR3 is TGTGCCAGCAGCACAGGGGAAGACACTGAAGCTTTCTTT. It specifies CASSTGEDTEAFF.

This chain connects TRBV15 to TRBJ2-7; D is possibly TRBD1 (6 bases). Germline lookup yields CDR1 LNHNV and CDR2 YYDKDF (reference sequence). V was cut by 3 bases and J by 5 bases, with 11 bases left in between. The CDR3 is 13 amino acids. Here the CDR3 reads CATSRTTGDEQYF. The CDR3 DNA follows: TGTGCCACCAGCAGGACGACAGGCGACGAGCAGTACTTC.

A single count supports this clone. This sequence joins TRBV5-8 and TRBJ1-2; D unresolved. This CDR3 has 13 residues. CDR1 is SGHTS and CDR2 is YDEGEE in the germline V gene. Trimming left V 3 bases short and J 4 bases short, with 10 bases between. The CDR3: CASSSRAFYGYTF. Written as DNA, the CDR3 is TGTGCCAGCAGCTCCCGGGCCTTCTATGGCTACACCTTC.

V usage is TRBV27 and J usage is TRBJ1-5, with TRBD1 matching over 7 bases. Losses at the gene ends were 0 bases for V and 2 bases for J; bases not matched to a gene: 1. The CDR3 consists of 15 residues. In germline, CDR1 is MNHEY, CDR2 SMNVEV (reference sequence). The CDR3 coding sequence is TGTGCCAGCAGTTTATCCGACAGGGGCAATCAGCCCCAGCATTTT. It specifies CASSLSDRGNQPQHF.

V usage is TRBV30 and J usage is TRBJ2-5; 7 nucleotides match TRBD2. The CDR3 is 14 residues long. V shed 3 bases, J shed 1 base, and the junction held 5 bases outside the gene matches. CDR1 and CDR2 (germline): GTSNPN, SVGIG (reference sequence). CDR3 residues: CAWSTGTIQETQYF. CDR3 nucleotide sequence: TGTGCCTGGAGCACCGGGACTATCCAAGAGACCCAGTACTTC.

The chain joins TRBV6-6 to TRBJ1-5; D not certain. Germline lookup yields CDR1 MNHNY and CDR2 SVGAGI (reference sequence). Trimming removed 7 bases from V and 7 bases from J, with 14 bases in between. This CDR3 is 13 amino acids long. CDR3 region: CASTSGVGQPQHF. The CDR3 bases are TGTGCCAGCACCTCCGGAGTGGGACAGCCCCAGCATTTT.

This clone was detected once. The chain joins TRBV6-6 to TRBJ2-7; 10 bases are shared with TRBD1. Germline V CDR1 and CDR2: MNHNY, SVGAGI (reference sequence). Unmatched junction bases numbered 9, after V lost 6 bases and J lost 7 bases. This CDR3 region has 14 residues. The chain's CDR3 is CASSPTGGAGEQYF. DNA for the CDR3: TGTGCCAGCAGCCCGACAGGGGGCGCGGGGGAGCAGTACTTC.

This clone was counted once. V gene TRBV10-3 combines with J gene TRBJ2-1; TRBD1 matches 8 bases. CDR1 is ENHRY and CDR2 is SYGVKD in the germline V gene. J was trimmed by 12 bases and V by 3 bases; bases with no gene match: 13. This CDR3 has 15 residues. CDR3: CAISDSDRDRGWQFF. In DNA, the CDR3 is TGTGCCATCAGTGACTCGGACAGGGATCGCGGTTGGCAGTTCTTC.

The chain is built from TRBV6-5 and TRBJ1-1; perhaps TRBD1 as D (5 bases). This CDR3 has 15 amino acids. Per the germline V gene, CDR1 is MNHEY and CDR2 is SVGAGI. The ends were cut back, 2 bases at V and 6 bases at J, with 16 bases in the middle. In DNA, the CDR3 is TGTGCCAGCAGTTACCGTCCAGGGAGTAATGCTGAAGCTTTCTTT. The encoded protein is CASSYRPGSNAEAFF.

The V and J genes are TRBV9 and TRBJ1-2, with D possibly TRBD1 on 6 matching bases. Germline loops: CDR1 SGDLS, CDR2 YYNGEE. CDR3 length: 15 amino acids. The ends were cut back, 0 bases at V and 4 bases at J, with 13 bases in the middle. The DNA of the CDR3 is TGTGCCAGCAGCGTAGTACCGGGGGCGGGCTATGGCTACACCTTC. Residues: CASSVVPGAGYGYTF. Based on the CDR3 plus reference TRBV9 and TRBJ1-2, the full variable domain is DSGVTQTPKHLITATGQRVTLRCSPRSGDLSVYWYQQSLDQGLQFLIQYYNGEERAKGNILERFSAQQFPDLHSELNLSSLELGDSALYFCASSVVPGAGYGYTFGSGTRLTVV.

The genes are TRBV6-6 and TRBJ2-5, with TRBD2 identical over 12 bases. Germline CDR1 and CDR2: MNHNY and SVGAGI (reference sequence). The CDR3 spans 15 residues. V lost 4 bases, J lost 1 base, and 1 base stayed unmatched. CDR3 bases: TGTGCCAGCAGTTCGACTAGCGGGGGCCAAGAGACCCAGTACTTC. Translated: CASSSTSGGQETQYF.

The rearrangement links TRBV28 to TRBJ1-2, with D uncertain. V lost 1 base and J 7 bases, leaving 10 bases between the germline ends. This CDR3 has 13 amino acids. Per germline, CDR1 MDHEN and CDR2 SYDVKM. The CDR3 loop is CASSLSQVVGYTF. The CDR3 region has the DNA TGTGCCAGCAGTTTATCCCAAGTTGTTGGCTACACCTTC.

This rearrangement joins TRBV3-1 (or the pseudogene TRBV3-2) to TRBJ1-1; no reliable D call. The CDR3 is 18 amino acids. The V end was cut by 0 bases, the J end by 1 base, with 18 bases between. Per germline, CDR1 LGHDT and CDR2 YNNKEL (reference sequence). CDR3 bases: TGTGCCAGCAGCCAAGATCCAAATCCGGAGAGGCCGAACACTGAAGCTTTCTTT. Translation gives CASSQDPNPERPNTEAFF.

J is TRBJ1-1 and V is TRBV19; a weak D match, TRBD1 (5 bases). The CDR3 covers 14 residues. Looked up from germline, CDR1 is LNHDA and CDR2 is SQIVND (reference sequence). V dropped 6 bases and J dropped 1 base, with 12 bases sitting between them. CDR3 in amino acids: CASSPMGGNTEAFF. The CDR3 coding sequence is TGTGCCAGTAGCCCCATGGGGGGGAACACTGAAGCTTTCTTT.

V is TRBV6-1 and J is TRBJ1-3, with D maybe TRBD1 (5 bases). CDR1 is MNHNS, CDR2 SASEGT, per germline. This CDR3 spans 17 amino acids. V was shortened by 1 base and J by 0 bases, with 13 bases between the two germline ends. DNA of the CDR3: TGTGCCAGCAGTGAAGAGGGCGGGGCCTTCTCTGGAAACACCATATATTTT. Its protein is CASSEEGGAFSGNTIYF.

The chain joins TRBV7-6 to TRBJ2-7; D may be TRBD2 (7 bases). Germline values: CDR1 SGHVS, CDR2 FNYEAQ. The CDR3 loop spans 17 amino acids. Trimming cost V 1 base and J 0 bases, with 16 bases left between them. The CDR3 reads CASSLVGGGLSSYEQYF. The CDR3 coding sequence is TGTGCCAGCAGCTTAGTGGGGGGGGGCCTCAGCTCCTACGAGCAGTACTTC.

Remarks on this clone: The junction differs from germline at one of its ends, possibly a read error. The chain joins TRBV6-5 to TRBJ2-2; 11 bases are shared with TRBD1. The CDR3 extends over 15 amino acids. Germline V gene sequence: CDR1 MNHEY, CDR2 SVGAGI. CDR3 sequence: CTSRTGTGGTGELFF. Here the CDR3 DNA reads TGTACCAGCAGAACCGGGACAGGGGGCACCGGGGAGCTGTTTTTT.

This clone was seen a single time. The chain couples TRBV19 to TRBJ2-2; either TRBD1 or TRBD2 may supply D (5 bases each). In germline, CDR1 is LNHDA, CDR2 SQIVND (reference sequence). The length of the CDR3 is 14 residues. V was clipped by 1 base and J by 6 bases, with 9 bases between them. The CDR3 sequence: CASSIGGKAGELFF. As DNA, the CDR3 is TGTGCCAGTAGTATAGGGGGGAAGGCCGGGGAGCTGTTTTTT.

Only one count was recorded for this clone. The chain joins TRBV4-3 to TRBJ1-1, with 9 bases lining up with TRBD1. Germline CDR1 is LGHNA and CDR2 is YSLEER. The CDR3 loop spans 16 amino acids. V was pared by 3 bases and J by 6 bases, with 11 bases of the junction left unmatched. The CDR3 loop reads CASSQDYRGRGAEAFF. The CDR3 DNA is TGCGCCAGCAGCCAGGACTACAGGGGGCGAGGCGCTGAAGCTTTCTTT.

In its sample, this clone was seen once. The chain carries TRBV12-3 or TRBV12-4 and TRBJ2-1, with D perhaps matching TRBD1 (6 bases). The CDR3 spans 13 residues. Trimming left V 3 bases short and J 13 bases short, with 16 bases between. CDR3 in DNA: TGTGCCAGCAGTTTTTCTGGGGGCGAAATTCAGTTCTTC. Protein product: CASSFSGGEIQFF.

To note about this clone: Germline is not matched at one junction end, which may reflect a read error. The V gene is TRBV29-1, the J gene TRBJ2-6; D is perhaps TRBD2 (5 bases). The CDR3 totals 18 residues. From germline, CDR1 is SQVTM and CDR2 ANQGSEA. The CDR3 region has the DNA TGCAGCGTTGGGGGAGAGGGAGTTTCCACCTCTGAGGCCAACGTCCTGACTTTC. Its protein is CSVGGEGVSTSEANVLTF.

This clone showed up just a few times. The chain links TRBV5-1 to TRBJ1-1; TRBD1 is a possible D gene (6 bases). The CDR3 loop spans 14 amino acids. CDR1 is SGHRS, CDR2 YFSETQ, per germline. V dropped 6 bases and J dropped 1 base, with 13 bases sitting between them. The CDR3 nucleotides are TGCGCCAGCACTTTAGGACAGTCGAACACTGAAGCTTTCTTT. The encoded protein is CASTLGQSNTEAFF.

The gene calls are TRBV4-1 and TRBJ2-3; a weak D match, TRBD1 (5 bases). Germline V gene sequence: CDR1 MGHRA, CDR2 YSYEKL. V lost 1 base to trimming and J lost 3 bases, with 14 bases between them. The CDR3 length is 16 residues. The DNA of the CDR3 is TGCGCCAGCAGCCAAGTCTGGGGCCAAACGACAGATACGCAGTATTTT. This encodes CASSQVWGQTTDTQYF.

This chain connects TRBV7-6 to TRBJ1-3; D may be TRBD1 (5 bases). This CDR3 spans 15 amino acids. The germline CDR1 and CDR2 sequences are SGHVS and FNYEAQ. V lost 1 base to trimming and J lost 4 bases, with 11 bases between them. The CDR3 loop reads CASSLVLGPGNTIYF. The CDR3 region has the DNA TGTGCCAGCAGCTTAGTACTGGGACCCGGAAACACCATATATTTT.

This clone was seen a handful of times. The sample has other DNA sequences that encode this CDR3 too. The V call is TRBV5-1, the J call TRBJ1-2; weak D call: TRBD1 (6 bases). Trimming pared 4 bases from V and 2 bases from J, leaving 9 bases between. Germline-derived CDR1 and CDR2 are SGHRS and YFSETQ. This CDR3 has 13 amino acids. The CDR3 DNA sequence: TGCGCCAGCAGCGCCGGACAGAACTATGGCTACACCTTC. This translates into CASSAGQNYGYTF.

The rearrangement links TRBV9 to TRBJ1-1; D is ambiguous. V lost 0 bases and J 4 bases, leaving 10 bases between the germline ends. Germline lookup yields CDR1 SGDLS and CDR2 YYNGEE. This CDR3 contains 14 residues. The CDR3 here is CASSVASSGTEAFF. CDR3 sequence (DNA): TGTGCCAGCAGCGTAGCCTCCTCGGGCACTGAAGCTTTCTTT. Supplemented by reference TRBV9 and TRBJ1-1, the full variable domain reads DSGVTQTPKHLITATGQRVTLRCSPRSGDLSVYWYQQSLDQGLQFLIQYYNGEERAKGNILERFSAQQFPDLHSELNLSSLELGDSALYFCASSVASSGTEAFFGQGTRLTVV.

This rearrangement joins TRBV27 to TRBJ2-7, with 9 bases aligning to TRBD1. The CDR3 is made up of 14 amino acids. Germline V gives CDR1 MNHEY, CDR2 SMNVEV (reference sequence). V shed 6 bases and J 1 base; nucleotides not matched to a gene: 4. CDR3 amino acids: CASRGTGRSYEQYF. Written as DNA, the CDR3 is TGTGCCAGCAGGGGGACAGGGAGGTCCTACGAGCAGTACTTC.